This T cell receptor beta chain comes out of a study of CD8+CD57+ T cells in acquired aplastic anemia. Genomic DNA, serving as template, underwent TCR beta VDJ and CDR3 profiling. From the reads, TCRdb called clonotypes with MiXCR, one entry per CDR3 protein. The sample carries about 180,000 distinct CDR3 sequences, about 44% recorded once. Only patients with CD8+CD57+ cell expansion on flow cytometry were chosen for sequencing. This sequence was found in a human donor with aplastic anemia. Sample: sorted CD4+, CD8+, or CD8+CD57+ T cells (not recorded which) from PBMCs.

In nucleotides, the CDR3 is TGCAGTGCTAGCCTGGTGGCGGGGAACTACGAGCAGTACTTC. Encoded protein: CSASLVAGNYEQYF. The V gene is TRBV20-1, the J gene TRBJ2-7; weak D call: TRBD2 (6 bases). The germline CDR1 and CDR2 sequences are DFQATT and SNEGSKA (reference sequence). Trimming pared 3 bases from V and 3 bases from J, leaving 15 bases between. This CDR3 region has 14 residues.